A single T cell receptor beta chain is shown here with its context. This clone was counted only a few times. What this receptor recognizes is not known. It has no much larger one-base neighbor in the sample; base qualities were not kept. Library preparation employed the immunoSEQ multiplex PCR assay. The multiplex PCR relied on a mix of 60 forward primers for TCR Vbeta segments and 13 reverse primers for TCR Jbeta segments. Amplification of the CDR3 region of rearranged TCR beta genes was performed with a multiplex PCR assay on genomic DNA. The Illumina HiSeq System was used to sequence the amplified TCR beta libraries as 87-base-pair reads. The published analysis was carried out like this. Across the 640 or so repertoires, a later analysis counted tens of millions of unique TCR beta chains, approximately 10 million of which were shared by at least two donors. A nearest-neighbor algorithm error-corrected the raw reads and collapsed the reads into unique sequences, merging closely related sequences to remove PCR and sequencing errors. Alignment of CDR3 sequences to IMGT reference sequences was used to assign V, D and J gene segments. For a sequence to be retained, at least a six-nucleotide match to both a V gene segment and a J gene segment was required. A rearrangement was called productive if the CDR3 had no stop codons and remained in frame with V and J, and every other rearrangement was called non-productive. Following IMGT convention, CDR3 was defined as the stretch from the second conserved V-encoded cysteine up to the conserved J-encoded phenylalanine. In an earlier analysis of around 570 of the donors, sequences lacking an unambiguous match to a single V gene segment were excluded. In an earlier analysis of around 600 of the donors, V segments were called functional above 56.7% productive rearrangements and were called segregating when the between-donor standard deviation exceeded 5%. To diagnose cytomegalovirus status from the catalog of TCR beta chain sequences, a statistical classification framework was built. A later analysis assigned V and J genes by comparing TCR nucleotide sequences with IMGT/GENE-DB human TR gene sequences. In a later analysis, CDR3 sequences and most-parsimonious VDJ recombination scenarios were assigned using the TCRdist pipeline. In a later analysis, each TCR beta chain was defined by its CDR3 amino acid sequence together with its V-gene family, and reads without a unique V-gene family were excluded. To address suspected cross-contamination and a sequencing artifact, a later analysis removed around 600 highly shared, low-generation-probability nucleotide sequences. For each public chain, a later analysis derived a clonal expansion index from normalized ranks of inferred template counts within each repertoire. Generation probabilities in a later analysis came from a VDJ recombination model fitted to out-of-frame rearrangements, and those results were checked against IGoR. In a later analysis, hypergeometric tests were used to score TCR-TCR, TCR-HLA and TCR-CMV co-occurrence, with a repertoire-size bias correction applied to TCR pairs. To estimate false discovery rates, a later analysis permuted the HLA or CMV assignments 20 times. In a later analysis, co-occurring TCRs were grouped using DBSCAN, and TCRdist sequence similarity was added for clustering within HLA-allele-positive subsets. Co-occurrence clustering excluded repertoires with fewer than 30,000 or more than 120,000 public chains, plus five with anomalous nucleotide sharing. The table was pulled from immuneACCESS by TCRdb, which kept in-frame rearrangements only. Such tables lose some clones; where checked, under half of the loss comes from unresolved V genes, and the rest has no known cause. The DNA was the basis for D and trimming; V, J and clone size are from that table. The sample table shows roughly 100,000 clones, and around 86% are seen once. Approximately 4% of the sample comes from the top ten.

This specimen comes from a study of cytomegalovirus exposure and HLA in healthy donors (dated by TCRdb to about 2017). Notes on the research overall: An earlier analysis of 550 to 700 of the donors reported approximately 300 Gb of sequence data and about 100 million unique TCR beta sequences from some 180 million T cells. An early release covering about 600 HLA-typed donors comprised about 290 gigabases of sequencing data and some 79 million unique TCR sequences. The genetic ancestry cluster associated with self-reported Caucasian donors included roughly four fifths of the 398 genotyped donors. The study was designed to test whether signatures of past pathogen exposure could be identified by cataloging public T cell receptors. The study used immunosequencing to profile the T cell repertoires of several hundred subjects and linked those repertoires to cytomegalovirus serostatus. Besides the first cohort of some 670 subjects, a separate validation cohort made up of 90 to 150 different subjects was used. To predict cytomegalovirus infection status, the study brought together high-throughput TCR immunosequencing, statistical association of individual TCRs with disease status, and machine learning. To study patterns of TCR occurrence, a later analysis re-analyzed previously published TCR beta repertoires from 500 to 850 donors and added high-resolution HLA genotyping. Rather than drawing on any new phenotypic data, the later analysis identified candidate immune exposures from TCR beta sequences and the way those sequences occurred across donors. In an earlier analysis of 587 of the donors, high-throughput TCR beta sequencing was used to judge whether each TCR beta V gene segment behaved as functional or pseudogenic. Donor age, sex, ethnicity and CMV serostatus were collected together with the repertoire data. Genome-wide SNP genotypes for about three fifths of the roughly 670 donors were used in a later genetic analysis, which treated that subset as a discovery cohort. All discovery cohort repertoires had been generated using a single sequencing platform. Both class I and class II loci were covered by HLA typing, at four-digit resolution. Typing coverage differed by locus: A, B, C, DRB1 and DQB1 were typed in roughly 620-640 donors, DQA1 in approximately 520, DPA1 in over 600, and DPB1 in just under 490. Because of strong linkage in the cohort, roughly five DR-DQ haplotypes were treated as single units for association and clustering. Among roughly 370 genotyped donors of the cohort, an average of around 240,000 unique TCR beta nucleotide sequences were sequenced per donor, around 20% of them non-productive.

CDR1 and CDR2 are read off the germline V gene as SGHVS and FQNEAQ. The CDR3 contains 13 residues, cysteine and phenylalanine counted. The DNA shown is the 39-base CDR3, in frame from base 1. The germline V and J ends show losses of 5 bases and 6 bases respectively, and no gene match explains 7 bases of the junction. The paper as a whole reports these results and caveats: This cohort had only TCR beta chains sequenced, and the lack of alpha or paired-chain data limited which features could be detected. When HLA alleles, especially DR and DQ, strongly co-occurred, attributing TCR associations to individual alleles was difficult. A cluster of highly shared sequence variants was judged likely to be a technical artifact of the sequencing pipeline. In a later genetic analysis, a missense DCLRE1C variant was associated with V-gene and J-gene trimming of TCR beta chains, and the association was replicated in an independent cohort. Presence/absence analyses assumed roughly uniform sequencing depth across donors, an assumption that may not hold. In a later analysis, HLA-associated TCR beta chains were found to be more clonally expanded and to have lower generation probabilities than equally common non-associated chains. In an earlier analysis of a few hundred of the donors, most TCR beta V segments were observed in productive rearrangements about 87% or about 30% of the time, broadly matching IMGT annotations. According to a later genetic analysis, donors in an Asian-associated ancestry cluster had fewer N-insertions in productive TCRs than the roughly 670-donor mean. A later analysis reported that several top co-occurrence clusters appeared linked to parvovirus B19, influenza, CMV and Epstein-Barr virus. Specific HLA alleles were associated with 15,000 to 20,000 TCR beta sequences at a false discovery rate of 0.05 in a later analysis. In a later analysis, TCR association rates were found to vary across HLA loci, with the most associated TCRs seen for DRB1 alleles and the fewest for HLA-C alleles. Most CMV-associated TCR beta chains appeared to be HLA-restricted in a later analysis, and the HLA associations seemed to be driven largely by CMV exposure. The authors suggested that the approach could potentially be generalized to other disease states and immunological phenotypes. Around 16 rarely observed V segments, including chromosome 9 orphons, were excluded from the earlier analysis of several hundred of the donors because counts were too low. While some public TCRs were present in many individuals, most TCR sequences turned up only very rarely across donors. Immune exposure information for the cohort was limited to CMV serostatus. HLA typing was unavailable for some donors at each locus, so association tests used only the typed subset. Some IMGT-functional V segments, including TRBV6-2 and TRBV6-3, could not be told apart with the 87-base-pair reads, so those segments were excluded. A total of around 150 TCR beta chains were listed by the study as associated with cytomegalovirus. In vitro tests confirmed that three of the cytomegalovirus-associated TCR beta chains recognize cytomegalovirus antigens. Linkage disequilibrium might explain the correlated functional status among segregating V segments, but an unknown experimental factor could not be ruled out. The classifier was reported to diagnose cytomegalovirus status with high specificity and sensitivity in both the original cohort and the validation cohort. A further reported finding was that TCR beta sequences accurately predicted the HLA-A and HLA-B alleles for most subjects in the first cohort.

In total, more than 500 healthy bone marrow donors made up the cohort. At the time of sampling, all cohort members were nominally healthy, though unrecorded immune exposures were likely present. The donor was CMV seropositive and was included in the group of some 290 seropositive cohort members. Each donor provided a peripheral blood sample, and peripheral blood mononuclear cells were used for TCR beta sequencing. The Qiagen DNeasy Blood Extraction Kit was used to extract genomic DNA from the blood cell samples. This clonotype originated in a female donor in good health and CMV-seropositive. The chain links TRBV7-8 with TRBJ2-7, with 7 bases aligning to TRBD2. Sequences were obtained from PBMCs. The CDR3 corresponds to CASSRTGGGEQYF. The DNA sequence is TGTGCCAGCAGCCGGACGGGGGGTGGCGAGCAGTACTTC.